The 28 T cell receptor beta chains presented below share a single source sample, sequenced in a study of cytomegalovirus exposure and HLA in healthy donors. Primers for the PCR totalled 60 Vbeta and 13 Jbeta. This table comes from immunoSEQ multiplex PCR, and its TCRdb copy is limited to in-frame clones, with some not included. The table lists 95,000 to 150,000 clones, 81% of them singletons. Sequencing was carried out using PBMCs. Receptors were obtained from a man younger than 35 in good health and CMV-seronegative.

This clone showed up just once. The junction differs from germline at one of its ends, possibly a read error. The rearrangement uses TRBV7-9 and TRBJ1-4; TRBD1 aligns across 9 bases. In germline, CDR1 is SEHNR, CDR2 FQNEAQ (reference sequence). This CDR3 spans 15 amino acids. Written as DNA, the CDR3 is TGTTCCAGCAGCTCGCGACAGGGGGTGAATGAAAAACTGTTTTTT. Translated, it gives CSSSSRQGVNEKLFF.

The V gene is TRBV11-2, the J gene TRBJ1-6, with D perhaps matching TRBD1 (5 bases). Trimming left V 2 bases short and J 8 bases short, with 13 bases between. The CDR3 extends over 15 amino acids. Germline CDR1 SGHAT, CDR2 FQNNGV. As DNA, the CDR3 is TGTGCCAGCAGCTTAATGGCGGGGGGACATTCACCCCTCCACTTT. It specifies CASSLMAGGHSPLHF.

The chain couples TRBV6-6 to TRBJ1-2, with D uncertain. The CDR3 is 16 amino acids. Germline values: CDR1 MNHNY, CDR2 SVGAGI (reference sequence). V gave up 0 bases and J gave up 4 bases, with 15 bases separating them. The CDR3 DNA is TGTGCCAGCAGTTACTCCCTAGACTATTCCGGCTATGGCTACACCTTC. Its protein is CASSYSLDYSGYGYTF.

The chain joins TRBV6-4 to TRBJ1-2; 10 bases map to TRBD1. The germline V gene has CDR1 MRHNA and CDR2 SNTAGT. Trimming at V came to 3 bases and at J to 6 bases, leaving 10 bases not matched to a gene. CDR3 size: 16 residues. The CDR3 region is CASSESPGTGADGYTF. CDR3 DNA: TGTGCCAGCAGTGAAAGTCCCGGGACAGGGGCGGATGGCTACACCTTC.

The chain carries TRBV7-3 and TRBJ1-2; D is possibly TRBD1 (6 bases). Germline V lookup: CDR1 SGHTA, CDR2 FQGTGA. The CDR3 totals 13 residues. Trimming took 6 bases from V and 4 from J, leaving 12 bases between them. CDR3: CASSDTGSYGYTF. Written as DNA, the CDR3 is TGTGCCAGCAGTGATACAGGGAGCTATGGCTACACCTTC.

The chain combines TRBV18 with TRBJ2-1, with TRBD1 as a possible D gene (5 bases). This CDR3 is 17 amino acids long. The germline V gene has CDR1 KGHSH and CDR2 LQKENI. V was cut by 5 bases and J by 0 bases, with 17 bases left in between. The CDR3 nucleotides are TGTGCCAGCTCAAAGGGGTCGGCTACGAGCTCCTACAATGAGCAGTTCTTC. It translates to CASSKGSATSSYNEQFF.

The table lists this clone with a few counts. The chain is built from TRBV4-3 and TRBJ2-2; tentatively, D is TRBD1 (5 bases). Trimming cost V 0 bases and J 7 bases, with 9 bases left between them. CDR1 is LGHNA, CDR2 YSLEER, per germline. CDR3 size: 14 residues. The CDR3 bases are TGCGCCAGCAGCCAAGATAGGGGCGTCGGGGAGCTGTTTTTT. This translates into CASSQDRGVGELFF.

Turning to this clone: The junction and the germline gene differ at one end; a read error may be behind it. The CDR3 sequence is CSSSFSGTEAFF. The CDR3 coding sequence is TGTTCCAGCAGCTTCTCGGGTACTGAAGCTTTCTTT. The chain carries TRBV7-9 and TRBJ1-1; no reliable D call. Germline V lookup: CDR1 SEHNR, CDR2 FQNEAQ (reference sequence). The CDR3 is 12 residues long.

V usage is TRBV6-1 and J usage is TRBJ1-1; a possible D gene is TRBD1 (6 bases). In germline, CDR1 is MNHNS, CDR2 SASEGT. With 3 bases removed from V and 4 bases from J, the gap between germline ends came to 12 bases. This CDR3 has 14 amino acids. The CDR3 loop reads CASSEGTSGTEAFF. CDR3 coding DNA: TGTGCCAGCAGTGAGGGGACATCCGGCACTGAAGCTTTCTTT.

This clone has a handful of counts. The V gene is TRBV29-1, the J gene TRBJ1-2; 7 bases are a match to TRBD1. This CDR3 spans 13 amino acids. Trimming took 6 bases from V and 8 from J; bases not matched to a gene: 12. Per the germline V gene, CDR1 is SQVTM and CDR2 is ANQGSEA. Here the CDR3 reads CSVREQGISGYTF. CDR3 DNA: TGCAGCGTCCGGGAACAGGGGATCAGCGGCTACACCTTC.

In its sample, this clone was seen once. The chain recombines TRBV4-2 with TRBJ1-2, with 7 positions matching TRBD1. V was pared by 1 base and J by 9 bases, with 5 bases of the junction left unmatched. Germline values: CDR1 LGHNA, CDR2 YNFKEQ. The CDR3 has 13 amino acids. The DNA of the CDR3 is TGTGCCAGCAGCCAAGGGACAGGTAGAAGCTACACCTTC. It encodes CASSQGTGRSYTF.

This chain links TRBV6-5 with TRBJ2-7; D might be TRBD1 (5 bases). V lost 5 bases, J lost 4 bases, and 12 bases lay in between. Germline CDR1 is MNHEY and CDR2 is SVGAGI. The CDR3 contains 13 residues. The CDR3 loop is CASSESAGYEQYF. CDR3 nucleotides: TGTGCCAGCAGTGAATCTGCAGGGTACGAGCAGTACTTC.

A few counts support this clone. The chain links TRBV9 to TRBJ1-2; 8 nucleotides align to TRBD1. V shed 4 bases, J shed 4 bases, and the junction held 6 bases outside the gene matches. The V gene's germline CDR1 is SGDLS and CDR2 YYNGEE. The CDR3 has 14 amino acids. The CDR3 DNA follows: TGTGCCAGCAGCCCGACAGGGGAAGGCTATGGCTACACCTTC. Protein: CASSPTGEGYGYTF.

The CDR3 loop reads CASSGGTGGYQETQYF. CDR3 coding DNA: TGCGCCAGCAGCGGAGGGACAGGGGGCTACCAAGAGACCCAGTACTTC. This sequence joins TRBV5-1 and TRBJ2-5; 12 bases are shared with TRBD1. Trimming took 4 bases from V and 0 from J; bases not matched to a gene: 4. The length of the CDR3 is 16 residues. The germline V gene encodes CDR1 SGHRS and CDR2 YFSETQ.

This clone was observed a few times. The chain employs TRBV27 and TRBJ2-4; a possible D gene is TRBD1 (5 bases). V was shortened by 4 bases and J by 0 bases, with 10 bases between the two germline ends. The V gene's germline CDR1 is MNHEY and CDR2 SMNVEV (reference sequence). This CDR3 comprises 15 residues. CDR3 sequence: CASSSFDRAKNIQYF. In DNA, the CDR3 is TGTGCCAGCAGTTCCTTCGACAGAGCCAAAAACATTCAGTACTTC.

The sample holds one count of this clone. This chain joins TRBV5-8 and TRBJ1-1, with D possibly being TRBD1 (6 bases). The V end was cut by 4 bases, the J end by 6 bases, with 7 bases between. This CDR3 is 11 amino acids long. Germline-derived CDR1 and CDR2 are SGHTS and YDEGEE. The CDR3 region is CASSRQAEAFF. CDR3 DNA sequence: TGTGCCAGCAGCCGACAGGCTGAAGCTTTCTTT.

V gene TRBV9 combines with J gene TRBJ2-5; no reliable D call. The J call may be incorrect, as the DNA end agrees better with TRBJ2-7. Germline CDR1 and CDR2: SGDLS and YYNGEE. The CDR3 spans 14 residues. The CDR3 nucleotides read TGTGCCAGCAGCGTATCGGTCAACTCCTACGAGCAGTACTTC. It translates to CASSVSVNSYEQYF.

The chain couples TRBV6-5 to TRBJ1-2, with D possibly matching TRBD1 (6 bases). V was shortened by 6 bases and J by 6 bases, with 11 bases between the two germline ends. The length of the CDR3 is 12 residues. CDR1 and CDR2 from the germline V gene are MNHEY and SVGAGI. The DNA for the CDR3 is TGTGCCAGCAGGGACAGTTACAATGGCTACACCTTC. This sequence encodes CASRDSYNGYTF.

This clone was counted a few times. The chain employs TRBV5-4 and TRBJ1-1; D might be TRBD1 (6 bases). This CDR3 comprises 15 residues. Per the germline V gene, CDR1 is SGHNT and CDR2 is YYREEE (reference sequence). V gave up 4 bases and J gave up 1 base, with 14 bases separating them. CDR3 in amino acids: CASSPPRGANTEAFF. DNA of the CDR3: TGTGCCAGCAGCCCGCCCCGGGGGGCGAACACTGAAGCTTTCTTT.

The sample holds one count of this clone. The rearrangement uses TRBV5-4 and TRBJ2-2; 7 positions match TRBD1. The CDR3 consists of 17 residues. The V segment lost 0 bases and the J segment 2 bases; nucleotides outside the gene matches: 7. Germline lookup yields CDR1 SGHNT and CDR2 YYREEE (reference sequence). As DNA, the CDR3 is TGTGCCAGCAGCTTGGGGATGGACAGGACAAACACCGGGGAGCTGTTTTTT. It specifies CASSLGMDRTNTGELFF. The whole variable domain, filled in from reference TRBV5-4 and TRBJ2-2, reads ETGVTQSPTHLIKTRGQQVTLRCSSQSGHNTVSWYQQALGQGPQFIFQYYREEENGRGNFPPRFSGLQFPNYSSELNVNALELDDSALYLCASSLGMDRTNTGELFFGEGSRLTVL.

The V call is TRBV6-4, the J call TRBJ2-3; the D gene is possibly TRBD2 (7 bases). The V end lost 3 bases, the J end lost 0 bases, and 16 bases lay between the germline ends. The CDR3 totals 17 residues. The V gene's germline CDR1 is MRHNA and CDR2 SNTAGT. CDR3 protein: CASSEIGGAGSTDTQYF. The CDR3 DNA is TGTGCCAGCAGTGAGATTGGGGGGGCCGGGAGCACAGATACGCAGTATTTT.

V usage is TRBV10-3 and J usage is TRBJ2-3; TRBD2 matches at 7 bases. V shed 5 bases and J 6 bases; nucleotides not matched to a gene: 8. Germline-derived CDR1 and CDR2 are ENHRY and SYGVKD. The CDR3 has 14 residues. In DNA form, the CDR3 reads TGTGCCATCAGTCCCCGGACTAGTCCCGATACGCAGTATTTT. Protein sequence: CAISPRTSPDTQYF.

This chain links TRBV25-1 with TRBJ1-1; weak D call: TRBD1 (6 bases). The CDR3 is 14 amino acids. Germline V CDR1 and CDR2: MGHDK, SYGVNS. Trimming stripped 5 bases from V and 1 base from J, with 11 bases between. The CDR3 is CASSLGARNTEAFF. For the CDR3, the DNA is TGTGCCAGCAGTTTGGGGGCCAGGAACACTGAAGCTTTCTTT.

This clone showed up just once. The rearrangement uses TRBV29-1 and TRBJ1-2, with D hard to call. The CDR3 is 15 amino acids. Trimming shortened V by 8 bases and J by 0 bases, and 19 bases separated the two germline ends. CDR1 and CDR2 from the germline V gene are SQVTM and ANQGSEA. This CDR3 is CSYFETKASNYGYTF. The CDR3 bases are TGCAGCTATTTCGAGACAAAGGCTTCTAACTATGGCTACACCTTC.

The chain is built from TRBV18 and TRBJ1-4; D might be TRBD1 (5 bases). CDR1 is KGHSH and CDR2 is LQKENI in the germline V gene. The length of the CDR3 is 17 residues. V lost 1 base, J lost 3 bases, and 15 bases lay in between. CDR3 loop: CASSPRAPGPANEKLFF. CDR3 DNA sequence: TGTGCCAGCTCACCACGAGCTCCAGGGCCTGCTAATGAAAAACTGTTTTTT.

This clone was picked up one time. This chain joins TRBV19 and TRBJ1-1; D unresolved. The length of the CDR3 is 13 residues. Trimming took 1 base from V and 4 from J, leaving 7 bases between them. Germline CDR1 reads LNHDA; CDR2 reads SQIVND (reference sequence). The CDR3 nucleotides read TGTGCCAGTAGTATAGGGGCAGGCACTGAAGCTTTCTTT. It yields the protein CASSIGAGTEAFF.

The sample holds one count of this clone. This chain links TRBV5-1 with TRBJ2-5; 7 bases line up with TRBD1. With V trimmed by 4 bases and J by 0 bases, 6 bases remained unmatched. This CDR3 comprises 15 residues. Per germline, CDR1 SGHRS and CDR2 YFSETQ. DNA of the CDR3: TGCGCCAGCAGCCGGACAGGTTATGACCAAGAGACCCAGTACTTC. This gives the protein CASSRTGYDQETQYF.

The CDR3 loop reads CASSVYRTGGYDEQYF. CDR3 nucleotides: TGTGCCAGCAGCGTGTACCGGACAGGGGGCTACGACGAGCAGTACTTC. The chain combines TRBV5-6 with TRBJ2-7, with 11 bases fitting TRBD1. The CDR3 sequence is 16 residues long. Germline loops: CDR1 SGHDT, CDR2 YYEEEE. J gave up 5 bases and V 4 bases, and 11 bases lay outside the gene matches.